Included here is one T cell receptor beta chain sequence, with context. Antigen unknown. The data belong to a study of response to subunit inactivated influenza vaccine. Study-level results: Few additional T cells are recruited per seasonal influenza vaccination, authors suggested.

TCRdb independently ran MiXCR on the RT-PCR reads; one entry per CDR3 protein. This sample yields 530,000 or so distinct CDR3 sequences, of which approximately 12% are seen a single time; roughly 10% belongs to the top ten. The CDR3 extends over 13 amino acids. Germline V lookup: CDR1 SEHNR, CDR2 FQNEAQ (reference sequence). The ends were cut back, 4 bases at V and 9 bases at J, with 14 bases in the middle. The rearrangement joins TRBV7-9 to TRBJ2-3; the D gene is possibly TRBD2 (5 bases). This sequence originates from a man aged 45-60 years who received an inactivated influenza vaccine. The sequenced sample was PBMCs from blood, obtained on the day of vaccination. The DNA of the CDR3 is TGTGCCAGCAGCTCACCCGGGGAACGAACGCAGTATTTT. Its protein is CASSSPGERTQYF.